What follows are 26 T cell receptor beta chains derived from one specimen sequenced in a study of spatial heterogeneity in lung cancer. Time point defined: sample taken at primary tumor resection. No cells were sorted before sequencing. The whole RNA sequenced was extracted from tumor, nontumor lung or frozen PBMC. Using its own MiXCR run on the 5' RACE reads, TCRdb lists one record per CDR3 protein. The data contain roughly 46,000 distinct CDR3 sequences, 10% to 15% of them singletons. The input for sequencing was PBMCs, taken at surgery. The receptors were sampled from a female donor with early-stage non-small cell lung cancer.

V usage is TRBV2 and J usage is TRBJ1-2; 7 nucleotides align to TRBD1. J was trimmed by 7 bases and V by 6 bases; bases with no gene match: 8. The germline gives CDR1 SNHLY, CDR2 FYNNEI. CDR3 length: 13 amino acids. The CDR3: CASSRDREFGYTF. The DNA for the CDR3 is TGTGCCAGCAGCAGAGACAGGGAGTTTGGCTACACCTTC.

To note about this clonotype: A much larger clone lies a single base off, so this may be a read error. V and J are TRBV19 and TRBJ1-1, with a weak D call TRBD1 (5 bases). The CDR3 extends over 15 amino acids. CDR1 and CDR2 (germline): LNHDA, SQIVND (reference sequence). This CDR3 reads CASSSGGGGNAEAFF. The CDR3 DNA reads as TGTGCCAGTAGCTCCGGGGGGGGGGGGAACGCTGAAGCTTTCTTT.

The chain joins TRBV6-2 or TRBV6-3 to TRBJ2-2; 13 bases map to TRBD2. V trimming: 3 bases; J trimming: 2 bases; junction bases outside the gene matches: 3. CDR1 and CDR2 (germline): MNHEY, SVGEGT. The length of the CDR3 is 17 residues. This chain's CDR3 is CASSYTSGGANTGELFF. In DNA form, the CDR3 reads TGTGCCAGCAGTTATACTAGCGGGGGGGCCAACACCGGGGAGCTGTTTTTT.

This clonotype occurred many times. This chain uses TRBV5-5 with TRBJ2-5, with 8 nucleotides matching TRBD1. This CDR3 has 15 amino acids. Per germline, CDR1 SGHKS and CDR2 YYEKEE (reference sequence). The V segment lost 5 bases and the J segment 2 bases; nucleotides outside the gene matches: 8. The CDR3 spells CASRRGQGVQETQYF. For the CDR3, the DNA is TGTGCCAGCAGACGAGGACAGGGAGTACAAGAGACCCAGTACTTC. Combining the CDR3 with reference TRBV5-5 and TRBJ2-5 gives the whole variable domain DAGVTQSPTHLIKTRGQQVTLRCSPISGHKSVSWYQQVLGQGPQFIFQYYEKEERGRGNFPDRFSARQFPNYSSELNVNALLLGDSALYLCASRRGQGVQETQYFGPGTRLLVL.

This clonotype was recorded a few times. The chain joins TRBV19 to TRBJ2-6; 8 nucleotides line up with TRBD1. Per germline, CDR1 LNHDA and CDR2 SQIVND (reference sequence). The CDR3 runs to 16 residues. The J segment lost 4 bases and the V segment lost 5 bases, leaving 7 bases of the junction unmatched. The CDR3 here is CASSWGQASGANVLTF. The CDR3 coding sequence is TGTGCCAGTAGTTGGGGACAGGCTTCCGGGGCCAACGTCCTGACTTTC.

This clonotype was seen a few times. This chain joins TRBV18 and TRBJ2-3, with 7 bases aligning to TRBD2. With V trimmed by 3 bases and J by 0 bases, 9 bases remained unmatched. Germline values: CDR1 KGHSH, CDR2 LQKENI. The CDR3 is 17 residues long. DNA of the CDR3: TGTGCCAGCTCACCGCCCGGACTAGAATCTAGCACAGATACGCAGTATTTT. This translates into CASSPPGLESSTDTQYF.

This clonotype showed up many times. CDR3 residues: CASSQPGRYYEQYF. The CDR3 DNA sequence: TGTGCCAGCAGTCAACCGGGACGGTACTACGAGCAGTACTTC. The chain joins TRBV6-6 to TRBJ2-7; either TRBD1 or TRBD2 may fit D (5 bases each). The CDR3 consists of 14 residues. CDR1 and CDR2 from the germline V gene are MNHNY and SVGAGI (reference sequence). V gave up 5 bases and J gave up 3 bases, with 14 bases separating them.

The chain carries TRBV2 and TRBJ2-1, with a weak D call TRBD1 (5 bases). Trimming took off 6 bases at V and 4 bases at J, with 16 bases between the two ends. Germline lookup yields CDR1 SNHLY and CDR2 FYNNEI. The CDR3 sequence is 15 residues long. CDR3: CASRFAGSLYNEQFF. In nucleotides, the CDR3 is TGTGCCAGCAGGTTCGCAGGGTCACTGTACAATGAGCAGTTCTTC. The full variable domain, in which reference TRBV2 and TRBJ2-1 provide the parts outside the CDR3, is EPEVTQTPSHQVTQMGQEVILRCVPISNHLYFYWYRQILGQKVEFLVSFYNNEISEKSEIFDDQFSVERPDGSNFTLKIRSTKLEDSAMYFCASRFAGSLYNEQFFGPGTRLTVL.

In its sample, this clonotype was seen a few times. This chain uses TRBV6-5 with TRBJ1-1, with 9 bases that match TRBD1. This CDR3 comprises 14 residues. The V gene end was trimmed by 6 bases and the J gene end by 5 bases; junction bases not matched to a gene: 7. Germline V gene lookup returns CDR1 MNHEY and CDR2 SVGAGI. The CDR3 DNA reads as TGTGCCAGCAGATCCGCCGGGACAGGGACTGAAGCTTTCTTT. Amino acids: CASRSAGTGTEAFF.

The V gene is TRBV19, the J gene TRBJ2-2; 7 nucleotides align to TRBD1. The CDR3 sequence is 13 residues long. Germline V gives CDR1 LNHDA, CDR2 SQIVND (reference sequence). V shed 6 bases, J shed 6 bases, and the junction held 4 bases outside the gene matches. CDR3 DNA: TGTGCCAGTAGAACGACAGGGCCCGGGGAGCTGTTTTTT. Protein sequence: CASRTTGPGELFF.

This clonotype occurred many times. V and J are TRBV12-3 or TRBV12-4 and TRBJ2-2, with TRBD2 identical over 9 bases. The V gene end was trimmed by 2 bases and the J gene end by 2 bases; junction bases not matched to a gene: 6. The CDR3 is 17 residues long. The CDR3 DNA follows: TGTGCCAGCAGTTTAACCAGCGGGGGGCCTAACACCGGGGAGCTGTTTTTT. Its translation is CASSLTSGGPNTGELFF.

This clonotype was counted only a few times. The CDR3 coding sequence is TGTGCCAGCAGTTTATTGGGTAGCACAGATACGCAGTATTTT. This gives the protein CASSLLGSTDTQYF. This chain links TRBV12-3 or TRBV12-4 with TRBJ2-3, with D unclear. V dropped 2 bases and J dropped 0 bases, with 6 bases sitting between them. This CDR3 contains 14 residues.

The rearrangement joins TRBV25-1 to TRBJ2-2; no reliable D call. CDR1 and CDR2 from the germline V gene are MGHDK and SYGVNS. CDR3 size: 15 residues. V gave up 0 bases and J gave up 1 base, with 6 bases separating them. CDR3 nucleotides: TGTGCCAGCAGTGAATACCCGGAGAACACCGGGGAGCTGTTTTTT. It encodes CASSEYPENTGELFF.

This clonotype turned up a few times. The chain links TRBV20-1 to TRBJ2-1; possibly TRBD1 for D (5 bases). The V gene lost 4 bases and the J gene lost 2 bases, with 12 bases spanning the gap. CDR1 and CDR2 (germline): DFQATT, SNEGSKA (reference sequence). CDR3 length: 14 amino acids. The CDR3 DNA follows: TGCAGTGCTATTGGCAGGGCCACCTACAATGAGCAGTTCTTC. It is translated as CSAIGRATYNEQFF.

This clonotype was observed a handful of times. This chain connects TRBV18 to TRBJ1-2; tentative D call: TRBD1 (5 bases). CDR1 is KGHSH and CDR2 is LQKENI in the germline V gene. The V and J ends lost 5 bases and 5 bases respectively, with 9 bases between them. CDR3 length: 12 residues. DNA of the CDR3: TGTGCCAGCTCAACACAGGCATATGGCTACACCTTC. It yields the protein CASSTQAYGYTF.

The chain joins TRBV10-3 to TRBJ2-3; D call uncertain. Germline CDR1 reads ENHRY; CDR2 reads SYGVKD. V was trimmed by 5 bases and J by 2 bases, leaving 5 bases between them. The CDR3 sequence is 12 residues long. The CDR3 DNA reads as TGTGCCATCAGTAGAGACACAGATACGCAGTATTTT. This encodes CAISRDTDTQYF.

The V and J genes are TRBV6-2 or TRBV6-3 and TRBJ1-1, with TRBD1 matching over 7 bases. There are 11 residues in the CDR3. The V segment lost 5 bases and the J segment 7 bases; nucleotides outside the gene matches: 1. Per germline, CDR1 MNHEY and CDR2 SVGEGT. DNA for the CDR3: TGTGCCAGCAGTCAGGGGGGTGAAGCTTTCTTT. Translated, it gives CASSQGGEAFF.

The chain links TRBV10-3 to TRBJ2-7; the D gene could be TRBD1 or TRBD2 (6 bases each). CDR1 and CDR2 (germline): ENHRY, SYGVKD. The CDR3 is 15 amino acids. Trimming took off 0 bases at V and 7 bases at J, with 16 bases between the two ends. The CDR3, as DNA: TGTGCCATCAGTGAGTCACTTGGGGGGCGTGGGGAGCAGTACTTC. Its translation: CAISESLGGRGEQYF.

This clonotype was found a few times. The chain carries TRBV12-5 and TRBJ2-5; D gene ambiguous. Germline loops: CDR1 LGHNT, CDR2 FRNRAP. V was pared by 1 base and J by 7 bases, with 10 bases between. The CDR3 has 13 amino acids. CDR3 region: CASGLALSGTQYF. As DNA, the CDR3 is TGTGCTAGTGGTTTGGCCCTCTCGGGGACCCAGTACTTC.

The chain carries TRBV4-3 and TRBJ1-5; D ambiguous. This CDR3 region has 13 residues. Germline CDR1 is LGHNA and CDR2 is YSLEER. Trimming took 0 bases from V and 7 from J, leaving 7 bases between them. Here the CDR3 reads CASSQDLGQPQHF. CDR3 in DNA: TGCGCCAGCAGCCAAGATCTAGGACAGCCCCAGCATTTT.

This clonotype appeared a few times. V gene TRBV7-9 combines with J gene TRBJ2-5, with TRBD2 matching 9 bases. The CDR3 runs 15 residues. Trimming cost V 0 bases and J 3 bases; bases outside gene matches: 2. The germline gives CDR1 SEHNR, CDR2 FQNEAQ (reference sequence). The CDR3 DNA reads TGTGCCAGCAGCTTAGCTCCTAGCGGGGAAGAGACCCAGTACTTC. Encoded protein: CASSLAPSGEETQYF.

This clonotype occurred a few times. The CDR3: CASSSGQRGSSEQFF. The CDR3, as DNA: TGCGCCAGCAGCTCTGGCCAGCGGGGGTCGAGTGAGCAGTTCTTC. The chain combines TRBV5-1 with TRBJ2-1; 8 bases are a match to TRBD2. After removal of 3 bases from V and 9 bases from J, the junction contained 11 bases not matched to a gene. The CDR3 spans 15 residues. Germline V gene data show CDR1 as SGHRS and CDR2 as YFSETQ.

This clonotype was seen only once. This chain connects TRBV4-1 to TRBJ1-1; 12 bases map to TRBD1. This CDR3 is 16 amino acids long. Germline CDR1 and CDR2: MGHRA and YSYEKL. The junction had 6 bases not matched to a gene; V was cut back by 3 bases and J by 4 bases. The CDR3 DNA follows: TGCGCCAGCAGCCAGGGGACAGGGGGCAAATCCACTGAAGCTTTCTTT. This translates into CASSQGTGGKSTEAFF.

This clonotype was counted at least ten times. J is TRBJ2-7 and V is TRBV7-2, with unresolved D. Germline V lookup: CDR1 SGHTA, CDR2 FQGNSA. With 4 bases removed from V and 5 bases from J, the gap between germline ends came to 6 bases. There are 11 residues in the CDR3. The CDR3 DNA reads as TGTGCCAGCAGCTCGGTGGACGAGCAGTACTTC. It yields the protein CASSSVDEQYF.

The chain uses TRBV29-1 and TRBJ2-7; D is unclear. The CDR3 runs 14 residues. Germline CDR1 is SQVTM and CDR2 is ANQGSEA. V lost 5 bases, J lost 4 bases, and 18 bases lay in between. The CDR3 region has the DNA TGCAGCGTTATCACTGCTAAGTCCCAGTACGAGCAGTACTTC. This sequence encodes CSVITAKSQYEQYF.

The chain joins TRBV20-1 to TRBJ2-3; the D is unclear. The germline V gene encodes CDR1 DFQATT and CDR2 SNEGSKA (reference sequence). The CDR3 covers 13 residues. V was pared by 6 bases and J by 0 bases, with 10 bases between. The CDR3, as DNA: TGCAGTGCGGGCGGCAGTAGCACAGATACGCAGTATTTT. Encoded protein: CSAGGSSTDTQYF.